This T cell receptor beta chain was sequenced for a study of molecular identifiers for immune sequencing clone quantification. This clonotype has ten or more counts. TCRdb re-called the PCR reads with MiXCR, one entry per CDR3 protein. Of about 640,000 distinct CDR3 sequences listed, just under 20% were seen once; the top ten hold roughly 0.85%. The clonotype was recovered from a human donor in good health. Some libraries in this study had Jurkat cell RNA spiked in. The sample was naive CD8+ T cells from blood, with Jurkat cell RNA spiked in. Specified subset: FACS-sorted CD8+CD4-CCR7+CD45RA+ naive T cells.

In DNA, the CDR3 is TGCGCCAGCAACCACGAGGGAGATACGCAGTATTTT. This codes for CASNHEGDTQYF. The V gene is TRBV5-1, the J gene TRBJ2-3; D perhaps matches TRBD2 (5 bases). V was shortened by 6 bases and J by 5 bases, with 10 bases between the two germline ends. The CDR3 is 12 amino acids. The germline gives CDR1 SGHRS, CDR2 YFSETQ.